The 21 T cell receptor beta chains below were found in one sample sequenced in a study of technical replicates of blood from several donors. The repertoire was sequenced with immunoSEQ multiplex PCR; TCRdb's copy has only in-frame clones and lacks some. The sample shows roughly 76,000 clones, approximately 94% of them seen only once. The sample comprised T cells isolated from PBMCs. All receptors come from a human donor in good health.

The CDR3, as DNA: TGTGCCATTCAGCGGGAGCCGGGCACAGATACGCAGTATTTT. Translating gives CAIQREPGTDTQYF. This rearrangement joins TRBV7-9 to TRBJ2-3, with 8 nucleotides matching TRBD2. The CDR3 sequence is 14 residues long. CDR1 and CDR2 (germline): SEHNR, FQNEAQ (reference sequence). The V gene end was trimmed by 10 bases and the J gene end by 1 base; junction bases not matched to a gene: 7.

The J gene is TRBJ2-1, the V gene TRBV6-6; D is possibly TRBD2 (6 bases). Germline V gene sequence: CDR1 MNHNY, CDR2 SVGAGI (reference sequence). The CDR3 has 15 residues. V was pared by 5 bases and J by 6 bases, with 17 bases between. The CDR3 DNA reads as TGTGCCAGCAGTGAGGACCGGGACTTTCGCAATGAGCAGTTCTTC. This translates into CASSEDRDFRNEQFF.

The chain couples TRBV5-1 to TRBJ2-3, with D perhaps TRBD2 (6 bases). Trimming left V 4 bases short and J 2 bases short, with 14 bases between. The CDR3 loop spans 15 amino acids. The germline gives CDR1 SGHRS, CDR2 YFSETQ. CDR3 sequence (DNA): TGCGCCAGCAGCCTCGGGAGCCCCTCCACAGATACGCAGTATTTT. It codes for CASSLGSPSTDTQYF.

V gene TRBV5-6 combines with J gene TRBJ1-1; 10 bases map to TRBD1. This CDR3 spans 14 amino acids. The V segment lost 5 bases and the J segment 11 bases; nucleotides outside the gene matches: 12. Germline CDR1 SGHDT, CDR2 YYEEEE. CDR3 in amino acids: CASSVPTGGLEAFF. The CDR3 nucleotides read TGTGCCAGCAGTGTCCCGACAGGGGGCCTTGAGGCTTTCTTT.

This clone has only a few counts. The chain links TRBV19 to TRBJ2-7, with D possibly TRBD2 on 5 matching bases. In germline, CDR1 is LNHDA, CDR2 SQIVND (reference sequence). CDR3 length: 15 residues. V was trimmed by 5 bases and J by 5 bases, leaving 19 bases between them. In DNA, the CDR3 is TGTGCCAGTAGTTTTAGCGCCAGGAGAAGCAACGAGCAGTACTTC. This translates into CASSFSARRSNEQYF.

The CDR3 is CAWVLGGEDEQYF. The DNA for the CDR3 is TGTGCCTGGGTGCTGGGGGGAGAGGACGAGCAGTACTTC. This chain uses TRBV30 with TRBJ2-7, with D possibly being TRBD2 (6 bases). V dropped 5 bases and J dropped 5 bases, with 16 bases sitting between them. From germline, CDR1 is GTSNPN and CDR2 SVGIG (reference sequence). The CDR3 has 13 amino acids.

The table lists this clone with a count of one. CDR3 coding DNA: TGTGCCAGCGGGAGAGAGGGGAACACTGAAGCTTTCTTT. The encoded protein is CASGREGNTEAFF. The chain couples TRBV2 to TRBJ1-1; D is uncertain. The CDR3 consists of 13 residues. Germline V gene lookup returns CDR1 SNHLY and CDR2 FYNNEI. Trimming removed 8 bases from V and 1 base from J, with 11 bases in between.

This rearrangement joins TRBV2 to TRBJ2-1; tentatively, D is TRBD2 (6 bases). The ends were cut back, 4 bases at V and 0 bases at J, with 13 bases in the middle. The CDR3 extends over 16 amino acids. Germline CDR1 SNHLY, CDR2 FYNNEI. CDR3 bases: TGTGCCAGCAGTGGTAGCGGAAGGAGCTCCTACAATGAGCAGTTCTTC. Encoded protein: CASSGSGRSSYNEQFF.

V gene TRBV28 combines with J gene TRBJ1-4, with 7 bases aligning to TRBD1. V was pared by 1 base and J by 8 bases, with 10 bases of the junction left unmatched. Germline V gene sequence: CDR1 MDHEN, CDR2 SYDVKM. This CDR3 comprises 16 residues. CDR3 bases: TGTGCCAGCAGTTTATTTGGGGCAGGGGGGATGGAAAAACTGTTTTTT. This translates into CASSLFGAGGMEKLFF.

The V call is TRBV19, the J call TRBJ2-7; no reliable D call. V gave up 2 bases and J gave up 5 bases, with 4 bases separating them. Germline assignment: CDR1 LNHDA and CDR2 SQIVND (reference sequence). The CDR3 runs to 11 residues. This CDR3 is CASSIRDEQYF. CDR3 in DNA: TGTGCCAGTAGTATACGGGACGAGCAGTACTTC.

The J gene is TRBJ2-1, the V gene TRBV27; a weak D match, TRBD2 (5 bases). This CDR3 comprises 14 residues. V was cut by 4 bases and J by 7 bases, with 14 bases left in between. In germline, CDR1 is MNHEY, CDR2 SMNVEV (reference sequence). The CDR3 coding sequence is TGTGCCAGCAGTTGGAACGTCCGGGGTAATGAGCAGTTCTTC. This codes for CASSWNVRGNEQFF.

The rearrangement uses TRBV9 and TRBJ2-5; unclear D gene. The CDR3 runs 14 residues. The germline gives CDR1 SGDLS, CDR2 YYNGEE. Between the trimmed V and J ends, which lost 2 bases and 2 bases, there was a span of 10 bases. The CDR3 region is CASSVDLAQETQYF. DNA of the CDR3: TGTGCCAGCAGCGTCGACTTGGCACAAGAGACCCAGTACTTC.

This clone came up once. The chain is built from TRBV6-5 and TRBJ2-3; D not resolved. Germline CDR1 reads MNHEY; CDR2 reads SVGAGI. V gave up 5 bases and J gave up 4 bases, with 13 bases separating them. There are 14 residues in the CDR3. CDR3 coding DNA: TGTGCCAGCAGTCCACCCTGGGCAGCAGATACGCAGTATTTT. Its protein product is CASSPPWAADTQYF.

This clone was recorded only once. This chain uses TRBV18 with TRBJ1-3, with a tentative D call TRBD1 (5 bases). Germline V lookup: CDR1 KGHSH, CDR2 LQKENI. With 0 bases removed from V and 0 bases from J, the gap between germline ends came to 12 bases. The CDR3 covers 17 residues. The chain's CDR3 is CASSPPKGIVSGNTIYF. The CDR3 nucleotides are TGTGCCAGCTCACCACCTAAGGGGATAGTCTCTGGAAACACCATATATTTT.

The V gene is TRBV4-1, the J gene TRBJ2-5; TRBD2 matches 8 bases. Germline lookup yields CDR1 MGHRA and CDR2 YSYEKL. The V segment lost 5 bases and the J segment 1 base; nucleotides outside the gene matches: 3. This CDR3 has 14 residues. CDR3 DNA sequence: TGCGCCAGCAGCATCACTAGCGGCCAAGAGACCCAGTACTTC. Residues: CASSITSGQETQYF.

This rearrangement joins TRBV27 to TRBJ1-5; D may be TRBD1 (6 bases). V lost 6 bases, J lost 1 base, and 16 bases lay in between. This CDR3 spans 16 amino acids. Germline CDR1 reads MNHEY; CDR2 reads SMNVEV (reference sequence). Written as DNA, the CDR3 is TGTGCCAGCAGCAAAACAGGGTTGAGAAGCAATCAGCCCCAGCATTTT. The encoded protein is CASSKTGLRSNQPQHF.

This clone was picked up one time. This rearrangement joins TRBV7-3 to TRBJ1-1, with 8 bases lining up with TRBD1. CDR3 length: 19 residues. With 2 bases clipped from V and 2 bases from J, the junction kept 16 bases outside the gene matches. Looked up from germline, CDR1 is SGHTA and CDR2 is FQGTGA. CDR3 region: CASSLQPALGQGANTEAFF. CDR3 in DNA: TGTGCCAGCAGCTTACAGCCCGCACTAGGTCAGGGGGCCAACACTGAAGCTTTCTTT. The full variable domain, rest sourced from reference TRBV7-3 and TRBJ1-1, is GAGVSQTPSNKVTEKGKYVELRCDPISGHTALYWYRQSLGQGPEFLIYFQGTGAADDSGLPNDRFFAVRPEGSVSTLKIQRTERGDSAVYLCASSLQPALGQGANTEAFFGQGTRLTVV.

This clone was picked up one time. The DNA for the CDR3 is TGTGCCAGCAATATGGGACTAGCGATCTACGAGCAGTACTTC. Its translation: CASNMGLAIYEQYF. The genes are TRBV7-2 and TRBJ2-7; 10 bases map to TRBD2. Germline-derived CDR1 and CDR2 are SGHTA and FQGNSA. There are 14 residues in the CDR3. Trimming removed 7 bases from V and 3 bases from J; junction bases left unmatched: 6.

CDR3 region: CASSMGANPYETQYF. CDR3 nucleotide sequence: TGTGCCAGCAGCATGGGGGCTAACCCATATGAGACCCAGTACTTC. The rearrangement links TRBV11-2 to TRBJ2-5; D possibly corresponds to TRBD1 (6 bases). The germline V gene has CDR1 SGHAT and CDR2 FQNNGV. There are 15 residues in the CDR3. Trimming left V 5 bases short and J 5 bases short, with 18 bases between.

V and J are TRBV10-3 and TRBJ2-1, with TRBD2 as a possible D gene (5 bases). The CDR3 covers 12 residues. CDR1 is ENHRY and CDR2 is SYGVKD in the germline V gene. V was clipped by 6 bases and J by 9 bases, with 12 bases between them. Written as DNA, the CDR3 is TGTGCCATCAGGACCCCTCGGGGTGAGCAGTTCTTC. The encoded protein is CAIRTPRGEQFF.

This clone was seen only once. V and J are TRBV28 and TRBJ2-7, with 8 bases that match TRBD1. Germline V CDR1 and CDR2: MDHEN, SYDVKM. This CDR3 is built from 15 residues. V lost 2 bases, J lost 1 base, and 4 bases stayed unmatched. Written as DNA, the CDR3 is TGTGCCAGCAGTTTAGCGCGACAGGGGTCCTACGAGCAGTACTTC. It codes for CASSLARQGSYEQYF.